This T cell receptor beta chain was retrieved from a study of metastatic and nonmetastatic thyroid tumors. This CDR3 has 15 residues. CDR1 and CDR2 (germline): LNHNV, YYDKDF (reference sequence). V gave up 0 bases and J gave up 11 bases, with 18 bases separating them. Before thyroid surgery, none of the patients had received any treatment. TCRdb ran MiXCR on the PCR reads. The sample has tens of thousands of clones; 25% to 35% are singletons. Sequencing used blood. The chain carries TRBV15 and TRBJ2-3; no reliable D call. The receptor was isolated from a female donor with papillary thyroid cancer or a benign thyroid nodule (not recorded which). Some clones in this sample may be carry-over from other donors' samples. Here the CDR3 DNA reads TGTGCCACCAGCAGAGATTTGGAGCAACGGTTCCAGCAGTATTTT. Protein: CATSRDLEQRFQQYF.